This T cell receptor (beta chain) came from a study of T cell responses to AZD1222 COVID-19 vaccine. The method was immunoSEQ multiplex PCR; TCRdb's version includes in-frame clones alone and lacks a portion of them. The repertoire holds tens of thousands of clones, roughly nine tenths seen once, with roughly 4.9% in the top ten. The origin of this receptor is an adult who received the AZD1222 COVID-19 vaccine. Sequenced material: peripheral blood, taken 28 days after the second AZD1222 dose.

The DNA of the CDR3 is TGTGCCATCAGCAAGGGGGGCGGGGAAAAACTGTTTTTT. Amino acid sequence: CAISKGGGEKLFF. The rearrangement links TRBV10-3 to TRBJ1-4, with D possibly being TRBD1 (6 bases). This CDR3 is 13 amino acids long. Trimming removed 6 bases at V and 8 bases at J, with 13 bases between. Germline V lookup: CDR1 ENHRY, CDR2 SYGVKD.